The T cell receptor (beta chain) described here comes from a study of regulatory T cells in long-lasting Graves disease. This CDR3 contains 13 residues. Trimming took off 5 bases at V and 4 bases at J, with 11 bases between the two ends. Germline V gene sequence: CDR1 MDHEN, CDR2 SYDVKM. The sample's time point: persistent/refractory GD, antithyroid drugs over 5 years with positive TRAb. The TCR library was made from RNA that had been extracted from PBMCs in TRIzol. Patients hailed from an endocrinology department in Xi'an, China. Both iRepertoire HTBI primers and Arm-PCR of CDR3 regions were used to build the TCR beta libraries. TCRdb called the multiplex PCR reads again in MiXCR, with one record for every CDR3 protein. The sample contains 350,000 to 450,000 distinct CDR3 sequences, roughly a fifth of which appear only once.

The starting material was peripheral blood mononuclear cells (PBMCs), obtained when the disease was refractory, from a patient treated with antithyroid drugs. The genes are TRBV28 and TRBJ1-2; perhaps TRBD1 as D (6 bases). The source of this sequence is a female donor with Graves disease. As DNA, the CDR3 is TGTGCCAGCAGTCGTGGACAGCCCTATGGCTACACCTTC. This codes for CASSRGQPYGYTF.